What follows is one T cell receptor (beta chain) and its context. The target antigen is unknown. The V end lost 3 bases, the J end lost 1 base, and 6 bases lay between the germline ends. This CDR3 has 13 residues. Germline V gene sequence: CDR1 SGHVS, CDR2 FNYEAQ. This specimen comes from a study of cytomegalovirus exposure and HLA in healthy donors. Findings and caveats of the study: Cytomegalovirus association was assigned to more than 150 TCR beta chains. Most subjects' HLA-A and HLA-B alleles were reportedly predicted from TCR beta sequences. Later, TCR association rates were found to vary by HLA locus, highest for DRB1 and lowest for HLA-C. A highly shared variant cluster was judged a likely technical artifact.

PCR employed 60 Vbeta and 13 Jbeta primers. The protocol was immunoSEQ multiplex PCR, while the TCRdb copy is restricted to in-frame clones and leaves out a portion. The table lists 250,000 to 350,000 clones, roughly 89% of them singletons. Source material: PBMCs. The V and J genes are TRBV7-6 and TRBJ1-1; no definite D call. The origin of this receptor is a man between 35 and 55 years old in good health and CMV-seropositive. This CDR3 is CASSFTENTEAFF. The CDR3 bases are TGTGCCAGCAGCTTCACAGAGAACACTGAAGCTTTCTTT.